Below are 18 T cell receptor beta chains sequenced from a single sample in a study of post-analysis software for immune sequencing data. General study findings and limits: TRBV5-6, TRBV5-1 and TRBV20-1 belonged to a set of roughly five TRBV segments that were more frequent in patients than controls.

The antigens of these receptors remain unknown. Prepared TCR beta cDNA libraries contained unique molecular identifiers. TCRdb re-called the PCR reads through MiXCR, storing one row per CDR3 protein. The data contain more than 450,000 distinct CDR3 sequences, 44% of them singletons. The sequenced sample was blood. Receptors originate from a girl aged 5-17 years with multiple sclerosis.

The chain joins TRBV5-1 to TRBJ1-2, with D possibly matching TRBD1 (6 bases). Germline V gene data show CDR1 as SGHRS and CDR2 as YFSETQ. The length of the CDR3 is 11 residues. V shed 3 bases and J shed 8 bases, with 8 bases lying between them. The CDR3 nucleotides read TGCGCCAGCAGCTCAACAGGGGGCTACACCTTC. Translated, it gives CASSSTGGYTF.

In its sample, this clonotype was seen a few times. The chain has TRBV10-3 and TRBJ1-2, with a tentative D call TRBD1 (5 bases). The germline CDR1 and CDR2 sequences are ENHRY and SYGVKD. This CDR3 comprises 12 residues. V lost 2 bases and J lost 7, with 8 bases in between. Here the CDR3 reads CAISEGARGYTF. In DNA, the CDR3 is TGTGCCATCAGTGAGGGGGCTCGTGGCTACACCTTC.

This chain connects TRBV7-9 to TRBJ2-7, with TRBD2 identical over 9 bases. Trimming took 6 bases from V and 7 from J; bases not matched to a gene: 7. The germline CDR1 and CDR2 sequences are SEHNR and FQNEAQ (reference sequence). The CDR3 runs 13 residues. The CDR3 DNA is TGTGCCAGCAGAGCCGGGACTAGCAATGAGCAGTACTTC. It codes for CASRAGTSNEQYF.

The V call is TRBV7-2, the J call TRBJ1-2, with D perhaps matching TRBD1 (6 bases). The germline gives CDR1 SGHTA, CDR2 FQGNSA. There are 14 residues in the CDR3. Trimming pared 5 bases from V and 3 bases from J, leaving 13 bases between. The CDR3 is CASSQTGTDYGYTF. The CDR3 DNA reads TGTGCCAGCAGCCAAACAGGGACGGACTATGGCTACACCTTC.

This clonotype turned up a few times. This sequence joins TRBV20-1 and TRBJ1-4, with a tentative D call TRBD1 (5 bases). Deletions cut 5 bases from V and 0 bases from J, with 19 bases between. Looked up from germline, CDR1 is DFQATT and CDR2 is SNEGSKA (reference sequence). CDR3 size: 17 residues. CDR3 bases: TGCAGTGCTGGAGGATTGGCAGGGAGTACAACTAATGAAAAACTGTTTTTT. Protein sequence: CSAGGLAGSTTNEKLFF.

Concerning this clonotype: The junction departs from the called germline gene at one end, perhaps through a read error. J is TRBJ2-2 and V is TRBV6-5; D tentatively reads TRBD1 or TRBD2 (5 bases each). This CDR3 has 13 amino acids. In germline, CDR1 is MNHEY, CDR2 SVGAGI. The CDR3 DNA reads as TGTGCCAGCAGTGCCGAGGGGATCGGGGAGCCGTTTTTT. Protein product: CASSAEGIGEPFF.

V and J are TRBV5-1 and TRBJ2-4; no reliable D call. The J call may not be correct, given that the DNA end is closer to TRBJ2-7. Germline assignment: CDR1 SGHRS and CDR2 YFSETQ. CDR3 length equals 16 residues. The CDR3 is CASSLEAAKGRGEQYF. As DNA, the CDR3 is TGCGCCAGCAGCTTGGAGGCCGCCAAAGGGCGTGGCGAGCAGTACTTC.

J is TRBJ1-2 and V is TRBV7-2, with a tentative D call TRBD1 (6 bases). Germline assignment: CDR1 SGHTA and CDR2 FQGNSA. Trimming pared 1 base from V and 8 bases from J, leaving 14 bases between. The CDR3 totals 14 residues. CDR3 loop: CASSLVGGAGGYTF. In DNA, the CDR3 is TGTGCCAGCAGCTTAGTCGGGGGGGCAGGGGGCTACACCTTC.

This clonotype was seen only a few times. The chain uses TRBV3-1 and TRBJ2-2; 7 bases agree with TRBD2. Germline-derived CDR1 and CDR2 are LGHDT and YNNKEL (reference sequence). The CDR3 sequence is 16 residues long. Trimming cost V 3 bases and J 6 bases; bases outside gene matches: 10. The CDR3: CASSQLALAGAGELFF. The DNA for the CDR3 is TGTGCCAGCAGCCAGTTGGCACTGGCGGGAGCCGGGGAGCTGTTTTTT.

This clonotype was recorded a few times. V and J are TRBV20-1 and TRBJ2-4, with D perhaps matching TRBD2 (6 bases). The CDR3 totals 16 residues. Trimming pared 0 bases from V and 3 bases from J, leaving 15 bases between. Looked up from germline, CDR1 is DFQATT and CDR2 is SNEGSKA (reference sequence). In nucleotides, the CDR3 is TGCAGTGCTAGAGATGGGGGAGGAGGAGGCAAAAACATTCAGTACTTC. This gives the protein CSARDGGGGGKNIQYF.

The V call is TRBV11-2, the J call TRBJ2-1; 8 bases agree with TRBD2. The germline V gene encodes CDR1 SGHAT and CDR2 FQNNGV. V was pared by 4 bases and J by 7 bases, with 12 bases of the junction left unmatched. This CDR3 contains 16 residues. CDR3 protein: CASSSLGAGEANEQFF. The DNA of the CDR3 is TGTGCCAGCAGCTCCCTAGGAGCGGGAGAGGCTAATGAGCAGTTCTTC.

This sequence joins TRBV30 and TRBJ2-7; 9 bases line up with TRBD1. V dropped 4 bases and J dropped 1; count of bases not matched to a gene: 14. Germline loops: CDR1 GTSNPN, CDR2 SVGIG (reference sequence). The CDR3 spans 17 residues. CDR3: CAWNDLDRGFASYEQYF. CDR3 bases: TGTGCCTGGAATGACCTAGACAGGGGGTTTGCTTCCTACGAGCAGTACTTC. Together with reference TRBV30 and TRBJ2-7, the CDR3 gives the full variable domain: SQTIHQWPATLVQPVGSPLSLECTVEGTSNPNLYWYRQAAGRGLQLLFYSVGIGQISSEVPQNLSASRPQDRQFILSSKKLLLSDSGFYLCAWNDLDRGFASYEQYFGPGTRLTVT.

This clonotype was observed a few times. The gene calls are TRBV4-1 and TRBJ2-7; D unclear. Germline V CDR1 and CDR2: MGHRA, YSYEKL. V was clipped by 2 bases and J by 2 bases, with 7 bases between them. The CDR3 is made up of 13 amino acids. Here the CDR3 DNA reads TGCGCCAGCAGCCAAACTCAACCCTACGAGCAGTACTTC. Translation: CASSQTQPYEQYF.

The chain has TRBV5-1 and TRBJ1-2, with no clear D. The germline CDR1 and CDR2 sequences are SGHRS and YFSETQ. Trimming took off 5 bases at V and 6 bases at J, with 14 bases between the two ends. The CDR3 runs 13 residues. The CDR3 region is CASRSRATDGYTF. CDR3 nucleotides: TGCGCCAGCAGGTCCCGGGCCACGGATGGCTACACCTTC.

The V call is TRBV5-1, the J call TRBJ2-1, with TRBD2 matching over 12 bases. The CDR3 consists of 17 residues. J lost 2 bases, V lost 2 bases, and 5 bases had no gene match. The V gene's germline CDR1 is SGHRS and CDR2 YFSETQ. Here the CDR3 DNA reads TGCGCCAGCAGCTTCACTAGCGGGGGGATCACCTACAATGAGCAGTTCTTC. Translated, it gives CASSFTSGGITYNEQFF.

The V call is TRBV7-2, the J call TRBJ2-1, with D perhaps being TRBD1 or TRBD2 (5 bases each). This CDR3 contains 16 residues. Germline CDR1 and CDR2: SGHTA and FQGNSA. The V and J ends lost 5 bases and 0 bases respectively, with 14 bases between them. CDR3 nucleotide sequence: TGTGCCAGCAGCATGTCCGGGACCGCCTCCTACAATGAGCAGTTCTTC. Its translation is CASSMSGTASYNEQFF.

The V and J genes are TRBV12-3 or TRBV12-4 and TRBJ1-2; no clear D gene. The CDR3 covers 15 residues. Trimming took off 6 bases at V and 3 bases at J, with 17 bases between the two ends. DNA for the CDR3: TGTGCCAGCAGCCTATCTCCGGCGGGAGACTATGGCTACACCTTC. This gives the protein CASSLSPAGDYGYTF.

This clonotype has only a few counts. The chain combines TRBV12-3 or TRBV12-4 with TRBJ2-7; possibly TRBD2 for D (6 bases). This CDR3 region has 15 residues. V lost 2 bases and J lost 6, with 17 bases in between. CDR3 coding DNA: TGTGCCAGCAGTTTACCTTCGCGGGGCAAGGTCGAGCAGTACTTC. Translated, it gives CASSLPSRGKVEQYF.